Shown below are 23 T cell receptor beta chains from a single sample sequenced in a study of early T cells in non-severe SARS-CoV-2 infection. Via MiXCR, TCRdb re-called the 5' RACE reads, giving one row per CDR3 protein. The table records some 55,000 distinct CDR3 sequences, 10% to 15% of them present only once. Sequencing input: whole blood. The receptors were gathered from an adult who was a healthcare worker with PCR-confirmed SARS-CoV-2 infection or an uninfected control (not recorded which).

This clonotype has at least ten counts. The V gene is TRBV3-1, the J gene TRBJ1-5; D gene ambiguous. The CDR3 is made up of 14 amino acids. Germline V lookup: CDR1 LGHDT, CDR2 YNNKEL (reference sequence). Trimming left V 1 base short and J 4 bases short, with 8 bases between. The CDR3 loop reads CASSQVLGNQPQHF. The DNA of the CDR3 is TGTGCCAGCAGCCAAGTTTTAGGGAATCAGCCCCAGCATTTT.

This clonotype was found many times. This chain uses TRBV13 with TRBJ1-1; no definite D call. The length of the CDR3 is 16 residues. Trimming removed 5 bases from V and 2 bases from J, with 18 bases in between. Germline assignment: CDR1 PRHDT and CDR2 FYEKMQ (reference sequence). The CDR3 sequence: CASSPRHITRNTEAFF. CDR3 in DNA: TGTGCCAGCAGCCCCCGTCATATCACCCGAAACACTGAAGCTTTCTTT.

This clonotype was seen repeatedly, ten times or more. This chain connects TRBV5-1 to TRBJ2-2, with TRBD1 matching over 8 bases. Germline lookup yields CDR1 SGHRS and CDR2 YFSETQ. With V trimmed by 3 bases and J by 4 bases, 5 bases remained unmatched. This CDR3 spans 15 amino acids. The CDR3 DNA sequence: TGCGCCAGCAGCTCCCGGACAGGGCGCACCGGGGAGCTGTTTTTT. This codes for CASSSRTGRTGELFF.

A few counts support this clonotype. This CDR3 reads CASRPEFGNEQFF. The CDR3 nucleotides are TGTGCCAGCAGGCCGGAGTTCGGCAATGAGCAGTTCTTC. This chain links TRBV27 with TRBJ2-1, with D hard to call. In germline, CDR1 is MNHEY, CDR2 SMNVEV (reference sequence). V lost 6 bases and J lost 6, with 12 bases in between. This CDR3 region has 13 residues.

This clonotype was detected only a few times. V gene TRBV20-1 combines with J gene TRBJ1-1, with 8 bases fitting TRBD1. The CDR3 runs 13 residues. The V gene end was trimmed by 5 bases and the J gene end by 6 bases; junction bases not matched to a gene: 8. From germline, CDR1 is DFQATT and CDR2 SNEGSKA (reference sequence). The CDR3 region is CSAQDRVYAEAFF. The CDR3 DNA reads as TGCAGTGCTCAGGACAGGGTTTACGCTGAAGCTTTCTTT.

This clonotype was seen at least ten times. The V call is TRBV6-6, the J call TRBJ2-7; D unclear. The CDR3 runs 13 residues. With 1 base removed from V and 1 base from J, the gap between germline ends came to 5 bases. Germline-derived CDR1 and CDR2 are MNHNY and SVGAGI (reference sequence). This CDR3 is CASSYWGSYEQYF. CDR3 DNA sequence: TGTGCCAGCAGTTACTGGGGTTCCTACGAGCAGTACTTC.

In this sample, this clonotype turned up many times. The CDR3 bases are TGTGCCAGCTCAACGGCGGCCAGCTCCTACAATGAGCAGTTCTTC. Translated, it gives CASSTAASSYNEQFF. V is TRBV9 and J is TRBJ2-1, with no clear D. The CDR3 runs 15 residues. Trimming stripped 7 bases from V and 0 bases from J, with 14 bases between. CDR1 and CDR2 from the germline V gene are SGDLS and YYNGEE.

This clonotype was counted at least ten times. The J gene is TRBJ1-2, the V gene TRBV25-1; D not resolved. Germline CDR1 MGHDK, CDR2 SYGVNS. CDR3 length equals 13 residues. V lost 4 bases to trimming and J lost 7 bases, with 13 bases between them. CDR3 DNA: TGTGCCAGCAGTGCCCGTCTAGTCGGTGGCTACACCTTC. Amino acid sequence: CASSARLVGGYTF.

This clonotype was picked up many times. The chain is built from TRBV29-1 and TRBJ1-2; a possible D gene is TRBD1 (5 bases). Germline V gene lookup returns CDR1 SQVTM and CDR2 ANQGSEA. V was clipped by 6 bases and J by 5 bases, with 19 bases between them. The CDR3 sequence is 14 residues long. The CDR3: CSVGYLGDGYGYTF. In DNA, the CDR3 is TGCAGCGTCGGATATTTAGGGGATGGGTATGGCTACACCTTC.

Many counts were recorded for this clonotype. A read error may account for a junction end that differs from germline. V gene TRBV7-7 combines with J gene TRBJ2-1; 8 nucleotides align to TRBD1. This CDR3 is built from 15 residues. Germline V gene lookup returns CDR1 SSHAT and CDR2 FNYEAQ (reference sequence). CDR3 sequence reads: CASSETGGSYNEQFF. The DNA for the CDR3 is TGTGCTAGCAGCGAAACAGGGGGCTCCTACAATGAGCAGTTCTTC.

The chain has TRBV7-3 and TRBJ2-1; 10 bases map to TRBD2. Trimming removed 1 base from V and 7 bases from J; junction bases left unmatched: 13. The CDR3 runs to 18 residues. Germline CDR1 reads SGHTA; CDR2 reads FQGTGA. DNA of the CDR3: TGTGCCAGCAGCTTAAGTGGGATTGTTGGACTAGCGGATAATGAGCAGTTCTTC. This codes for CASSLSGIVGLADNEQFF. Full variable domain (remainder filled in from reference TRBV7-3 and TRBJ2-1): GAGVSQTPSNKVTEKGKYVELRCDPISGHTALYWYRQSLGQGPEFLIYFQGTGAADDSGLPNDRFFAVRPEGSVSTLKIQRTERGDSAVYLCASSLSGIVGLADNEQFFGPGTRLTVL.

This clonotype was found many times. CDR3 sequence reads: CASSILGQSFLHTDTQYF. The DNA of the CDR3 is TGTGCCAGTAGTATCTTGGGACAATCTTTCCTGCACACAGATACGCAGTATTTT. This rearrangement joins TRBV19 to TRBJ2-3; D perhaps matches TRBD1 (6 bases). This CDR3 is 18 amino acids long. Germline CDR1 and CDR2: LNHDA and SQIVND (reference sequence). With 3 bases removed from V and 2 bases from J, the gap between germline ends came to 21 bases.

This clonotype was counted many times. This chain joins TRBV10-3 and TRBJ2-3; 9 positions agree with TRBD1. V lost 6 bases, J lost 1 base, and 5 bases stayed unmatched. Germline V gene data show CDR1 as ENHRY and CDR2 as SYGVKD. This CDR3 is built from 15 residues. The CDR3 sequence: CAIRIRDRGTDTQYF. The CDR3 nucleotides are TGTGCCATCAGGATCCGGGACAGGGGCACAGATACGCAGTATTTT.

This clonotype was observed many times. This sequence joins TRBV7-9 and TRBJ2-3; D ambiguous. CDR1 SEHNR and CDR2 FQNEAQ come from the germline V gene (reference sequence). There are 12 residues in the CDR3. The germline V and J ends were trimmed by 3 bases and 6 bases, with 7 bases remaining between them. CDR3 amino acids: CASSFYTDTQYF. The CDR3, as DNA: TGTGCCAGCAGCTTTTATACGGATACGCAGTATTTT.

In this sample, this clonotype turned up many times. The chain uses TRBV6-2 or TRBV6-3 and TRBJ2-1; TRBD2 is a possible D gene (5 bases). CDR1 and CDR2 (germline): MNHEY, SVGEGT. The germline V and J ends were trimmed by 4 bases and 5 bases, with 24 bases remaining between them. This CDR3 region has 18 residues. The CDR3, as DNA: TGTGCCAGCAGTTTTTTGGGCGGGCGGCGGATTCTCGACAATGAGCAGTTCTTC. Protein product: CASSFLGGRRILDNEQFF.

V usage is TRBV7-9 and J usage is TRBJ1-3; D call uncertain. The CDR3 has 12 amino acids. Germline loops: CDR1 SEHNR, CDR2 FQNEAQ (reference sequence). Deletions cut 0 bases from V and 7 bases from J, with 4 bases between. CDR3 protein: CASSLAGNTIYF. CDR3 nucleotide sequence: TGTGCCAGCAGCTTAGCAGGGAACACCATATATTTT.

The J gene is TRBJ1-5, the V gene TRBV12-5, with TRBD1 matching 7 bases. V was clipped by 6 bases and J by 4 bases; unmatched bases: 6. Germline lookup yields CDR1 LGHNT and CDR2 FRNRAP. There are 14 residues in the CDR3. The CDR3 coding sequence is TGTGCTAGTGGAACAGGGGTCGGAAATCAGCCCCAGCATTTT. It is translated as CASGTGVGNQPQHF.

The gene calls are TRBV2 and TRBJ1-5, with a possible D match to TRBD1 (5 bases). Between the trimmed V and J ends, which lost 6 bases and 3 bases, there was a span of 18 bases. Per the germline V gene, CDR1 is SNHLY and CDR2 is FYNNEI. There are 16 residues in the CDR3. The CDR3 reads CASRHRGEGFNQPQHF. CDR3 DNA sequence: TGTGCCAGCAGGCACCGAGGGGAGGGATTCAATCAGCCCCAGCATTTT. The whole variable domain, remainder taken from reference TRBV2 and TRBJ1-5, is EPEVTQTPSHQVTQMGQEVILRCVPISNHLYFYWYRQILGQKVEFLVSFYNNEISEKSEIFDDQFSVERPDGSNFTLKIRSTKLEDSAMYFCASRHRGEGFNQPQHFGDGTRLSIL.

This clonotype has only a few counts. V is TRBV30 and J is TRBJ1-5; weak D call: TRBD1 (5 bases). V lost 3 bases, J lost 1 base, and 10 bases lay in between. The CDR3 is 14 amino acids. The germline V gene has CDR1 GTSNPN and CDR2 SVGIG (reference sequence). For the CDR3, the DNA is TGTGCCTGGAGAGGGGAGGGGAGCAATCAGCCCCAGCATTTT. This translates into CAWRGEGSNQPQHF.

The chain recombines TRBV12-3 or TRBV12-4 with TRBJ2-1; the match to TRBD1 covers 9 bases. CDR3 size: 13 residues. V was pared by 5 bases and J by 8 bases, with 4 bases of the junction left unmatched. CDR3 loop: CASSGTGRDEQFF. Here the CDR3 DNA reads TGTGCCAGCAGTGGGACAGGGCGGGATGAGCAGTTCTTC.

In this sample, this clonotype turned up a few times. V gene TRBV3-1 combines with J gene TRBJ2-1; 9 nucleotides line up with TRBD2. Trimming took 1 base from V and 4 from J; bases not matched to a gene: 5. There are 16 residues in the CDR3. CDR1 LGHDT and CDR2 YNNKEL come from the germline V gene (reference sequence). The CDR3 protein is CASSQVAGGSYNEQFF. DNA for the CDR3: TGTGCCAGCAGCCAAGTGGCGGGGGGGTCATACAATGAGCAGTTCTTC.

This clonotype has just a few counts. The gene calls are TRBV6-5 and TRBJ2-7; D is unclear. In germline, CDR1 is MNHEY, CDR2 SVGAGI. This CDR3 region has 15 residues. The V end lost 0 bases, the J end lost 3 bases, and 12 bases lay between the germline ends. CDR3 in amino acids: CASSYSSGPHYEQYF. Here the CDR3 DNA reads TGTGCCAGCAGTTACTCGTCAGGACCTCACTACGAGCAGTACTTC.

This clonotype was observed many times. The chain carries TRBV3-1 and TRBJ1-1; no clear D gene. The CDR3 covers 12 residues. V lost 1 base, J lost 3 bases, and 3 bases lay in between. The V gene's germline CDR1 is LGHDT and CDR2 YNNKEL (reference sequence). The DNA for the CDR3 is TGTGCCAGCAGCCAAGTTTACACTGAAGCTTTCTTT. It codes for CASSQVYTEAFF.